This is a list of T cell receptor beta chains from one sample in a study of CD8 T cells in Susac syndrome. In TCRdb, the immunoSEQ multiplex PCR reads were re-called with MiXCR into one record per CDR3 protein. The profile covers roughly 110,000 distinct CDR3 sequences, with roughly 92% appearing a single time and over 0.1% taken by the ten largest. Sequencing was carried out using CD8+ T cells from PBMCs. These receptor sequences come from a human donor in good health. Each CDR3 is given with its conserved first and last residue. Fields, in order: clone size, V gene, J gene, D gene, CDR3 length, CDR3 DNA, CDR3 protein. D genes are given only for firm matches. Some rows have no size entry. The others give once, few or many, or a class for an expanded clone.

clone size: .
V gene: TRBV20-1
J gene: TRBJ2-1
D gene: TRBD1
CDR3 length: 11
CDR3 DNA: TGCATGGGACAGGGGAACGATGAGCAGTTCTTC
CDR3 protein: CMGQGNDEQFF

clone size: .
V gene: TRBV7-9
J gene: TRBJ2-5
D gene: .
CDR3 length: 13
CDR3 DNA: TGTGCCAGCACTATGGCAGGAGAAGAGACCCAGTACTTC
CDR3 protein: CASTMAGEETQYF

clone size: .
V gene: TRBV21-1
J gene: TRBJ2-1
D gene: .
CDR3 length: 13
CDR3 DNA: TGTGCCAGCAGCAACGCGCGTGAGGATGAGCAGTTCTTC
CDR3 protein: CASSNAREDEQFF

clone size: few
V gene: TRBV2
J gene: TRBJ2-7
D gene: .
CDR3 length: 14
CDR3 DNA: TGTGCCAGCAGTGCGGACCGAGGGTATTACGAGCAGTACTTC
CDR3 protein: CASSADRGYYEQYF

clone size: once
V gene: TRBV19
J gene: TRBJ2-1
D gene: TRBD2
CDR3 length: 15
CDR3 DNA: TGTGCCAGTAGTGGGACTAGCGGGAGGGGGAATGAGCAGTTCTTC
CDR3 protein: CASSGTSGRGNEQFF

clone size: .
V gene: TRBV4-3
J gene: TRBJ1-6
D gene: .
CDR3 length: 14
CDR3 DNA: TGCGCCAGCAGCCAAGATCGGGTTAATTCACCCCTCCACTTT
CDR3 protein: CASSQDRVNSPLHF

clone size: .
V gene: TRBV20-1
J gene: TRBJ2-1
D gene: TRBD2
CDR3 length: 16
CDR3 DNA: TGCAGTGCTAGAGTTCAAGCGGGGGATACCTACAATGAGCAGTTCTTC
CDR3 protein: CSARVQAGDTYNEQFF

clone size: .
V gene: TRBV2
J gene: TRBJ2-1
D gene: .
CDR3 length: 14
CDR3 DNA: TGTGCCAGCGTAGTCGGTCGGGCTAACAATGAGCAGTTCTTC
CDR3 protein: CASVVGRANNEQFF

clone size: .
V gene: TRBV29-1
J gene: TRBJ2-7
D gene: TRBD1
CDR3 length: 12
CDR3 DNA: TGCAGCGTCGAGGACAGGGCCTACGAGCAGTACTTC
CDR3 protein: CSVEDRAYEQYF

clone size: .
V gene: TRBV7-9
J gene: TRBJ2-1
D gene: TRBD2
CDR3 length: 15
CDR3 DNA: TGTGCCAGCAGCCCGGGGGGATTCGGATACAATGAGCAGTTCTTC
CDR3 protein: CASSPGGFGYNEQFF

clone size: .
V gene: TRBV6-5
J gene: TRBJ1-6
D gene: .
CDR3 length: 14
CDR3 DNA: TGTGCCAGCAGTTACGCTAGGGGGAATTCACCCCTCCACTTT
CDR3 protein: CASSYARGNSPLHF

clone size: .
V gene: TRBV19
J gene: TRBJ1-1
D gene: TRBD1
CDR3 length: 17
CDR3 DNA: TGTGCCAGTAGTATGACCCGGGACAGGGGGCCCAACACTGAAGCTTTCTTT
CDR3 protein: CASSMTRDRGPNTEAFF

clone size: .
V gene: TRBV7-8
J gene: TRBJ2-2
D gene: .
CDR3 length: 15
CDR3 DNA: TGTGCCAGCAGCTTAGCGCGAGGGGGCACCGGGGAGCTGTTTTTT
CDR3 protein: CASSLARGGTGELFF

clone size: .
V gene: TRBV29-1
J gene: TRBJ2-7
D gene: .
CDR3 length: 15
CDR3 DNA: TGCAGCGTTGAGGGGGGGACAGGTTTATCCTACGAGCAGTACTTC
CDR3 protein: CSVEGGTGLSYEQYF

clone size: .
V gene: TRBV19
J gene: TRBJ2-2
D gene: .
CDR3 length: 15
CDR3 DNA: TGTGCCAGTAGTATTCTCTCGGCTGAGGCCGGGGAGCTGTTTTTT
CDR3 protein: CASSILSAEAGELFF

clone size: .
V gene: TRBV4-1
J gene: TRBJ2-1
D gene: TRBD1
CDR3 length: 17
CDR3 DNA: TGCGCCAGCAGCCGAACCGGGACAGACTCCTGGGACAATGAGCAGTTCTTC
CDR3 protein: CASSRTGTDSWDNEQFF

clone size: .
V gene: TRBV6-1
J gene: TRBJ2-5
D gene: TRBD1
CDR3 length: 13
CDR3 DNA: TGTGCCAGCAGAACGACAGGGGGAGAGACCCAGTACTTC
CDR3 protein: CASRTTGGETQYF

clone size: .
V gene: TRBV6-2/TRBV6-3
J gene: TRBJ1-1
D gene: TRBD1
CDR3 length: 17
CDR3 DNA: TGTGCCAGCAGTTACGAGGAGGGACAGGGGTTGAACACTGAAGCTTTCTTT
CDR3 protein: CASSYEEGQGLNTEAFF

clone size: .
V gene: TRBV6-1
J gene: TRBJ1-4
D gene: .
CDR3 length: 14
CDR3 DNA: TGTGCCAGCAGTCCGGGGGGTCTTAATGAAAAACTGTTTTTT
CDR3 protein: CASSPGGLNEKLFF

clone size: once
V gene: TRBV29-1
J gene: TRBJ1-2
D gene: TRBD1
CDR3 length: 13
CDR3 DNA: TGCAGCGTTTCAGGGGGCACTAACTATGGCTACACCTTC
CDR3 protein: CSVSGGTNYGYTF

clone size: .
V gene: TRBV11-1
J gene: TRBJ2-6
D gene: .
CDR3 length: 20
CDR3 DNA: TGTGCCAGCAGCTCCCCGAACATACGACGGCAGTACTCTGGGGCCAACGTCCTGACTTTC
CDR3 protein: CASSSPNIRRQYSGANVLTF

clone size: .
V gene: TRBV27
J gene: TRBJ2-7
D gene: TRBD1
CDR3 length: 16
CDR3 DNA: TGTGCCAGCAGCTACCAGATAAGGGACAGGGGGCACGAGCAGTACTTC
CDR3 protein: CASSYQIRDRGHEQYF

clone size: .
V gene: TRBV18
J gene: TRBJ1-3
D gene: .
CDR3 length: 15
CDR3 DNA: TGTGCCAGCTCACCAATCGGGGAATCTGGAAACACCATATATTTT
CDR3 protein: CASSPIGESGNTIYF

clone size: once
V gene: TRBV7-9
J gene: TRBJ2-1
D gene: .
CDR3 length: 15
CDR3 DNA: TGTGCCAGCAGCCTACACAGGGAGGCAGGATGGGAGCAGTTCTTC
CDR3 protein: CASSLHREAGWEQFF

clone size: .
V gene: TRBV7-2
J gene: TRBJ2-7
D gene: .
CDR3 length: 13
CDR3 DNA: TGTGCCAGCGCGGCAGGGACCGTCTACGAGCAGTACTTC
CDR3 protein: CASAAGTVYEQYF

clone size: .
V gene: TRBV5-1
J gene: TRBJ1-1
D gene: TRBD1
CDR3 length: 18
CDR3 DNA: TGCGCCAGCAGCTTGGTGGGACAGGGGGTGTACGGGAACACTGAAGCTTTCTTT
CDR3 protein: CASSLVGQGVYGNTEAFF

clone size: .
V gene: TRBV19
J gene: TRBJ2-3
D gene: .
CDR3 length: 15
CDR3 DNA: TGTGCCAGTAGTAGCGGGGTTAGAGGCACAGATACGCAGTATTTT
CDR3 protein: CASSSGVRGTDTQYF

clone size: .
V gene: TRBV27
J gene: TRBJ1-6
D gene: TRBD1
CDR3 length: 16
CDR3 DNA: TGTGCCAGCAGTACACCCGGGACAGGGAGGAATTCACCCCTCCACTTT
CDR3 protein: CASSTPGTGRNSPLHF

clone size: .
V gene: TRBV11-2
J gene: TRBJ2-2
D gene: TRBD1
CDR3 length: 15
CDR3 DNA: TGTGCCAGCATCCGAGGGGGCGCGAACACCGGGGAGCTGTTTTTT
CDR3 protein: CASIRGGANTGELFF

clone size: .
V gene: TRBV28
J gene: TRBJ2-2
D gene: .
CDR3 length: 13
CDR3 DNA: TGTGCCAGCAGTTGGTACAACACCGGGGAGCTGTTTTTT
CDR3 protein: CASSWYNTGELFF

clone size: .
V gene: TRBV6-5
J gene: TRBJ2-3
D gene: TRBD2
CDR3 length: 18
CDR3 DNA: TGTGCCAGCAGTTACCCGAGTGGTAGCGGGGGGATGGAAGATACGCAGTATTTT
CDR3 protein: CASSYPSGSGGMEDTQYF

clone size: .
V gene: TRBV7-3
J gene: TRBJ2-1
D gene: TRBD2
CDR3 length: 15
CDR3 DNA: TGTGCCAGCAGCTTACCCGGGACTAGCGAGAATGAGCAGTTCTTC
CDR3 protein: CASSLPGTSENEQFF